Following are 24 T cell receptor beta chains from one sample sequenced in a study of T cells after yellow fever vaccination. TCRdb recomputed calls from the 5' RACE reads with MiXCR, one row per CDR3 protein. Here the sample spans more than 350,000 distinct CDR3 sequences, around a tenth being singletons. The sequencing used PBMCs, collected on the day of the first yellow fever vaccination. Every receptor here comes from a young man who received the YFV17D yellow fever vaccine.

This clonotype was detected only a few times. V and J are TRBV20-1 and TRBJ2-1; possible D gene TRBD2, 5 bases. V was cut by 0 bases and J by 8 bases, with 20 bases left in between. The germline V gene has CDR1 DFQATT and CDR2 SNEGSKA (reference sequence). The CDR3 spans 16 residues. Written as DNA, the CDR3 is TGCAGTGCTAGAGATTTCGCGCCCCGAGGGAGCGATGAGCAGTTCTTC. It yields the protein CSARDFAPRGSDEQFF.

The genes are TRBV6-1 and TRBJ2-1; a weak D match, TRBD2 (5 bases). Germline CDR1 is MNHNS and CDR2 is SASEGT. The CDR3 runs 13 residues. Trimming cost V 5 bases and J 6 bases, with 11 bases left between them. CDR3 region: CASSPREANEQFF. DNA for the CDR3: TGTGCCAGCAGTCCCCGGGAAGCCAATGAGCAGTTCTTC.

This CDR3 reads CASSQNRGRFGYTF. The CDR3 bases are TGTGCCAGCAGCCAGAACAGGGGTCGATTCGGCTACACCTTC. This chain joins TRBV7-9 and TRBJ1-2, with 7 bases aligning to TRBD1. The CDR3 has 14 amino acids. Trimming at V came to 5 bases and at J to 8 bases, leaving 11 bases not matched to a gene. The germline V gene encodes CDR1 SEHNR and CDR2 FQNEAQ (reference sequence).

The chain recombines TRBV25-1 with TRBJ1-4; no reliable D call. Trimming stripped 3 bases from V and 4 bases from J, with 12 bases between. The CDR3 covers 15 residues. The germline V gene has CDR1 MGHDK and CDR2 SYGVNS. The CDR3: CASSEPGWGNEKLFF. The CDR3, as DNA: TGTGCCAGCAGTGAGCCAGGCTGGGGTAATGAAAAACTGTTTTTT.

The J gene is TRBJ2-6, the V gene TRBV7-2; a possible D gene is TRBD2 (5 bases). Per germline, CDR1 SGHTA and CDR2 FQGNSA. Trimming removed 0 bases at V and 2 bases at J, with 8 bases between. This CDR3 region has 16 residues. The CDR3 DNA reads TGTGCCAGCAGCTTAGCTTGGGGAGCTGGGGCCAACGTCCTGACTTTC. Amino acids: CASSLAWGAGANVLTF. Looking up the rest from reference TRBV7-2 and TRBJ2-6 gives the full variable domain: GAGVSQSPSNKVTEKGKDVELRCDPISGHTALYWYRQSLGQGLEFLIYFQGNSAPDKSGLPSDRFSAERTGGSVSTLTIQRTQQEDSAVYLCASSLAWGAGANVLTFGAGSRLTVL.

V gene TRBV20-1 combines with J gene TRBJ1-1, with D uncertain. The CDR3 contains 12 residues. V was pared by 3 bases and J by 1 base, with 6 bases between. Germline loops: CDR1 DFQATT, CDR2 SNEGSKA (reference sequence). The DNA of the CDR3 is TGCAGTGCTAGCGGACCGAACACTGAAGCTTTCTTT. Translated: CSASGPNTEAFF.

This clonotype was recorded many times. V is TRBV10-2 and J is TRBJ2-3; 9 nucleotides align to TRBD1. The CDR3 runs 15 residues. Germline V lookup: CDR1 WSHSY, CDR2 SAAADI. Germline trimming cut 8 bases from V and 3 bases from J; bases unmatched to any gene: 9. This CDR3 reads CASLDGQGSTDTQYF. In DNA, the CDR3 is TGCGCCAGCCTCGATGGACAGGGGTCTACAGATACGCAGTATTTT.

This sequence joins TRBV4-3 and TRBJ2-3; no reliable D call. Per germline, CDR1 LGHNA and CDR2 YSLEER. V dropped 3 bases and J dropped 0 bases, with 19 bases sitting between them. The CDR3 covers 18 residues. This CDR3 reads CASSQGPRTELSTDTQYF. In DNA form, the CDR3 reads TGCGCCAGCAGCCAGGGCCCGAGGACGGAGCTTAGCACAGATACGCAGTATTTT.

This clonotype has only a few counts. CDR3 sequence reads: CAISGQLNTEAFF. DNA of the CDR3: TGTGCCATCAGTGGCCAGCTCAACACTGAAGCTTTCTTT. The chain is built from TRBV10-3 and TRBJ1-1, with D unresolved. Trimming left V 4 bases short and J 2 bases short, with 8 bases between. From germline, CDR1 is ENHRY and CDR2 SYGVKD. This CDR3 spans 13 amino acids.

This clonotype was seen only a few times. The CDR3 here is CASSFLAGPYEQYF. CDR3 nucleotide sequence: TGTGCCAGCAGCTTTCTAGCGGGGCCCTACGAGCAGTACTTC. This sequence joins TRBV7-9 and TRBJ2-7; 9 bases fit TRBD2. This CDR3 has 14 amino acids. The V and J ends lost 3 bases and 2 bases, in that order; junction bases with no gene match: 2. Per germline, CDR1 SEHNR and CDR2 FQNEAQ (reference sequence).

This clonotype has only a few counts. The genes are TRBV2 and TRBJ2-5; TRBD2 aligns across 9 bases. V shed 6 bases and J 5 bases; nucleotides not matched to a gene: 10. This CDR3 comprises 15 residues. Per the germline V gene, CDR1 is SNHLY and CDR2 is FYNNEI. The CDR3 bases are TGTGCCAGCAGGATGGGGACTAGCCCTGGGGAGACCCAGTACTTC. This encodes CASRMGTSPGETQYF.

V gene TRBV4-1 combines with J gene TRBJ2-1; D is undetermined. The germline V gene encodes CDR1 MGHRA and CDR2 YSYEKL. Trimming took off 4 bases at V and 7 bases at J, with 8 bases between the two ends. This CDR3 has 12 residues. The CDR3 reads CASSPQWNEQFF. The CDR3 DNA sequence: TGCGCCAGCAGCCCCCAGTGGAATGAGCAGTTCTTC.

The chain recombines TRBV7-3 with TRBJ1-1; D is undetermined. Germline V gives CDR1 SGHTA, CDR2 FQGTGA. Trimming took 5 bases from V and 1 from J, leaving 8 bases between them. CDR3 length equals 13 residues. The CDR3 DNA follows: TGTGCCAGCAGCCAGGTCCCGAACACTGAAGCTTTCTTT. Its protein product is CASSQVPNTEAFF.

CDR3 in amino acids: CASSYSAAGVYEQYV. CDR3 sequence (DNA): TGTGCCAGCAGTTACTCGGCGGCAGGCGTCTACGAGCAGTACGTC. The gene calls are TRBV6-5 and TRBJ2-7; D remains ambiguous. V lost 0 bases to trimming and J lost 3 bases, with 12 bases between them. CDR3 length equals 15 residues. CDR1 and CDR2 (germline): MNHEY, SVGAGI.

The V call is TRBV4-1, the J call TRBJ1-5; D possibly corresponds to TRBD1 (6 bases). CDR3 length equals 14 residues. Germline V gives CDR1 MGHRA, CDR2 YSYEKL. V gave up 3 bases and J gave up 7 bases, with 13 bases separating them. The CDR3 spells CASSQVVGAQPQHF. The CDR3 DNA is TGCGCCAGCAGCCAGGTGGTGGGGGCCCAGCCCCAGCATTTT.

The sample holds a few counts of this clonotype. The V and J genes are TRBV24-1 and TRBJ2-7; TRBD1 agrees at 7 bases. Germline lookup yields CDR1 KGHDR and CDR2 SFDVKD. With 10 bases clipped from V and 2 bases from J, the junction kept 7 bases outside the gene matches. This CDR3 region has 13 residues. The CDR3 coding sequence is TGTGCCACACCGACAGGGCAGACCTACGAGCAGTACTTC. It codes for CATPTGQTYEQYF.

The J gene is TRBJ2-3, the V gene TRBV7-9, with 7 positions matching TRBD1. This CDR3 spans 15 amino acids. Germline lookup yields CDR1 SEHNR and CDR2 FQNEAQ (reference sequence). V trimming: 3 bases; J trimming: 2 bases; junction bases outside the gene matches: 5. The CDR3, as DNA: TGTGCCAGCAGCTTGTATACAGGGGTCACAGATACGCAGTATTTT. It specifies CASSLYTGVTDTQYF.

This clonotype has a count of ten or more. The genes are TRBV29-1 and TRBJ2-5; D not certain. The CDR3 is 12 residues long. V dropped 6 bases and J dropped 5 bases, with 13 bases sitting between them. The germline CDR1 and CDR2 sequences are SQVTM and ANQGSEA. CDR3 nucleotide sequence: TGCAGCGTGGCCACCCCCTGGGAGACCCAGTACTTC. It yields the protein CSVATPWETQYF.

This clonotype was seen a handful of times. The chain carries TRBV7-9 and TRBJ2-7; D perhaps matches TRBD2 (6 bases). The CDR3 length is 11 residues. CDR1 and CDR2 (germline): SEHNR, FQNEAQ (reference sequence). Trimming left V 8 bases short and J 2 bases short, with 7 bases between. CDR3 in DNA: TGTGCCAGCGCGGGAACCTACGAGCAGTACTTC. Amino acid sequence: CASAGTYEQYF.

This clonotype was recorded a few times. The CDR3 protein is CASTRLAGVHLTDTQYF. The CDR3 bases are TGTGCCAGCACCCGACTAGCGGGGGTCCATCTCACAGATACGCAGTATTTT. The gene calls are TRBV12-3 or TRBV12-4 and TRBJ2-3; TRBD2 aligns across 12 bases. The length of the CDR3 is 17 residues. The trim removed 7 bases at V and 2 bases at J, leaving 10 bases unmatched.

The rearrangement links TRBV7-9 to TRBJ1-6; the match to TRBD1 covers 7 bases. The CDR3 extends over 17 amino acids. The germline V gene encodes CDR1 SEHNR and CDR2 FQNEAQ (reference sequence). The trim removed 3 bases at V and 12 bases at J, leaving 17 bases unmatched. The CDR3 is CASSFKSGTVLLGPLHF. DNA of the CDR3: TGTGCCAGCAGCTTTAAGAGCGGGACAGTCCTATTGGGACCCCTCCACTTT.

The chain is built from TRBV20-1 and TRBJ1-3, with unresolved D. Trimming stripped 6 bases from V and 0 bases from J, with 15 bases between. Germline V gene sequence: CDR1 DFQATT, CDR2 SNEGSKA (reference sequence). The CDR3 has 15 residues. The CDR3 here is CSARRSQISGNTIYF. CDR3 bases: TGCAGTGCCCGTCGGTCGCAAATCTCTGGAAACACCATATATTTT.

The chain uses TRBV5-1 and TRBJ1-6; no clear D. The V gene lost 0 bases and the J gene lost 13 bases, with 11 bases spanning the gap. This CDR3 contains 13 residues. The germline V gene encodes CDR1 SGHRS and CDR2 YFSETQ. The CDR3 DNA reads as TGCGCCAGCAGCTTGGAGGGCGACTCTCCCCTCCACTTT. It codes for CASSLEGDSPLHF.

This clonotype came up a few times. V usage is TRBV5-1 and J usage is TRBJ1-2; D is unclear. V lost 1 base, J lost 8 bases, and 15 bases lay in between. The CDR3 is made up of 14 amino acids. Germline V gene data show CDR1 as SGHRS and CDR2 as YFSETQ. The CDR3 is CASSLTVPTQGYTF. DNA for the CDR3: TGCGCCAGCAGCTTGACTGTTCCTACCCAGGGCTACACCTTC. Supplemented by reference TRBV5-1 and TRBJ1-2, the full variable domain reads KAGVTQTPRYLIKTRGQQVTLSCSPISGHRSVSWYQQTPGQGLQFLFEYFSETQRNKGNFPGRFSGRQFSNSRSEMNVSTLELGDSALYLCASSLTVPTQGYTFGSGTRLTVV.